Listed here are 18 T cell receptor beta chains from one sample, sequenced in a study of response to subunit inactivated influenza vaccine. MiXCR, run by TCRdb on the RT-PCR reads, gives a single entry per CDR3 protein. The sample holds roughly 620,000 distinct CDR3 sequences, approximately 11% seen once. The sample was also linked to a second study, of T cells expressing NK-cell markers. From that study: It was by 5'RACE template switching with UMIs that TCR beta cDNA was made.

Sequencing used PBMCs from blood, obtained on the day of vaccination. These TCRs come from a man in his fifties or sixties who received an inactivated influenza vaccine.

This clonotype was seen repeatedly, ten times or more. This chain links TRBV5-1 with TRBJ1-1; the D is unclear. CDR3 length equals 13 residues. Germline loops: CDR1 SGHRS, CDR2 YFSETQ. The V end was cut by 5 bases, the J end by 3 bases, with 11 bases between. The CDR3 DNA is TGCGCCAGCAGTGTAAGTACGGACACTGAAGCTTTCTTT. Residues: CASSVSTDTEAFF.

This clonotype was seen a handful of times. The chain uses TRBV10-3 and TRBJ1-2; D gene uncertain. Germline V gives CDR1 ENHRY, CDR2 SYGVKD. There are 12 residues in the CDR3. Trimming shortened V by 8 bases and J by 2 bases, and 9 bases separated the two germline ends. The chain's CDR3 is CAIEDENYGYTF. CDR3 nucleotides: TGTGCCATCGAAGACGAGAACTATGGCTACACCTTC.

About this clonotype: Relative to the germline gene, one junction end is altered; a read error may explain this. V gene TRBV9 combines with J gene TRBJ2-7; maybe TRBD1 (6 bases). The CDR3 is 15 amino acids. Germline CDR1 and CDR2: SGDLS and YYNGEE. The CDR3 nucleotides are TGTGCCAGCAGCGTATGGGGGCGGTCCTCCGACGAGCAGTACTTC. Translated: CASSVWGRSSDEQYF.

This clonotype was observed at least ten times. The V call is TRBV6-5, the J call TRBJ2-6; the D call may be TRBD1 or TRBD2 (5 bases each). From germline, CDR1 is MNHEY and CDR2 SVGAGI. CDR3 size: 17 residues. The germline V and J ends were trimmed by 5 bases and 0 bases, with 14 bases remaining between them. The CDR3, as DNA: TGTGCCAGCAGTAATTCGGGACGGACCTCTGGGGCCAACGTCCTGACTTTC. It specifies CASSNSGRTSGANVLTF.

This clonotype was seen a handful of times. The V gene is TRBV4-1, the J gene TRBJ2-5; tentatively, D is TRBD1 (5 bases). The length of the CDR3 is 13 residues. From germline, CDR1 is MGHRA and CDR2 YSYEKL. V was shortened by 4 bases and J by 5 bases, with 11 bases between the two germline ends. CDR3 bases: TGCGCCAGCAGCCTGACAGCGACGGAGACCCAGTACTTC. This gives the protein CASSLTATETQYF.

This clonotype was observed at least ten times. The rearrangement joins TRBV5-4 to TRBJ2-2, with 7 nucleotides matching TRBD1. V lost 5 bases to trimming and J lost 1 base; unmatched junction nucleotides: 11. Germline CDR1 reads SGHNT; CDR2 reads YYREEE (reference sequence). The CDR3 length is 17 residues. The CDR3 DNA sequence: TGTGCCAGCAGTCCACCGGGACAGTCGTGGAACACCGGGGAGCTGTTTTTT. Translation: CASSPPGQSWNTGELFF.

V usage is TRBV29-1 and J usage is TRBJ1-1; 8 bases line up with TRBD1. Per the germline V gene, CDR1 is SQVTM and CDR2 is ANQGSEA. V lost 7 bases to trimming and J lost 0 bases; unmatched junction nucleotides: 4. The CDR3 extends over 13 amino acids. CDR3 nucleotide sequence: TGCAGCGGAGAACAGGGGGTGAACACTGAAGCTTTCTTT. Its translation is CSGEQGVNTEAFF.

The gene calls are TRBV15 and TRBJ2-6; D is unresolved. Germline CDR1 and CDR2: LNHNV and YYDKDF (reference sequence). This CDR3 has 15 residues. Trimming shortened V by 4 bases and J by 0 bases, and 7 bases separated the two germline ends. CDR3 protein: CATSKRHSGANVLTF. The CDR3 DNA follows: TGTGCCACCAGCAAACGTCACTCTGGGGCCAACGTCCTGACTTTC.

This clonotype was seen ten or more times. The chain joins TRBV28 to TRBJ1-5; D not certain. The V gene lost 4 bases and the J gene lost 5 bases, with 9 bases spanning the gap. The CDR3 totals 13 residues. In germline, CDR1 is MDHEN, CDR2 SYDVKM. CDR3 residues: CASSWRSYQPQHF. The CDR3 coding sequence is TGTGCCAGCAGTTGGAGGTCCTATCAGCCCCAGCATTTT.

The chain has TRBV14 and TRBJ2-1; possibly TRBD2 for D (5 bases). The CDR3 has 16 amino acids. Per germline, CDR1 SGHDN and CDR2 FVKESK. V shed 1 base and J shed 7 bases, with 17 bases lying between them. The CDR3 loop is CASSQGRLAGRNEQFF. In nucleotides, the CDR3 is TGTGCCAGCAGCCAAGGCAGGCTAGCAGGTCGTAATGAGCAGTTCTTC. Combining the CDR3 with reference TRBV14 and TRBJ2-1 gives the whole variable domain EAGVTQFPSHSVIEKGQTVTLRCDPISGHDNLYWYRRVMGKEIKFLLHFVKESKQDESGMPNNRFLAERTGGTYSTLKVQPAELEDSGVYFCASSQGRLAGRNEQFFGPGTRLTVL.

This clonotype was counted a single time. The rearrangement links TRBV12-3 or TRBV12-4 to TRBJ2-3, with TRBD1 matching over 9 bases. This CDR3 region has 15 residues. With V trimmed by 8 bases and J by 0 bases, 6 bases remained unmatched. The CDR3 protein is CASDEGQGSTDTQYF. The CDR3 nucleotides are TGTGCCAGCGACGAGGGACAGGGTAGCACAGATACGCAGTATTTT.

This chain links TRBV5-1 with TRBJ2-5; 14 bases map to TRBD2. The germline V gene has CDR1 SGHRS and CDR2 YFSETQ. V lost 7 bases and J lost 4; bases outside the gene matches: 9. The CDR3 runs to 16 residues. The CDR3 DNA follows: TGCGCCAGCTTCAGAGGGACTAGCGGGGGAAGAGAGACCCAGTACTTC. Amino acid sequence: CASFRGTSGGRETQYF.

DNA for the CDR3: TGCAGTGCTAGAGACGACAGGTGGGGAGGGTCTGGGGCCAACGTCCTGACTTTC. Amino acid sequence: CSARDDRWGGSGANVLTF. The chain uses TRBV20-1 and TRBJ2-6, with a weak D call TRBD2 (7 bases). Trimming stripped 0 bases from V and 1 base from J, with 16 bases between. Germline V gives CDR1 DFQATT, CDR2 SNEGSKA (reference sequence). The CDR3 has 18 residues.

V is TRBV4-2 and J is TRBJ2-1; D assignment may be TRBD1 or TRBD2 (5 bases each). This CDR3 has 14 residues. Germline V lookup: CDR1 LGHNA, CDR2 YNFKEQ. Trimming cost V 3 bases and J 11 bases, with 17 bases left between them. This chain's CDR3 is CASSHGTETFKQFF. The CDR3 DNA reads TGTGCCAGCAGCCACGGGACGGAGACCTTCAAGCAGTTCTTC.

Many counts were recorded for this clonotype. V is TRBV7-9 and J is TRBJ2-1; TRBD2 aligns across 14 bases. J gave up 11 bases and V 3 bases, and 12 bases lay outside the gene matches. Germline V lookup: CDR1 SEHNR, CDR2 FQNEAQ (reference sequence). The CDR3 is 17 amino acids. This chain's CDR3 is CASSFRAGTSGSGKQFF. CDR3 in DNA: TGTGCCAGCAGCTTCCGAGCCGGGACTAGCGGGAGTGGTAAGCAGTTCTTC.

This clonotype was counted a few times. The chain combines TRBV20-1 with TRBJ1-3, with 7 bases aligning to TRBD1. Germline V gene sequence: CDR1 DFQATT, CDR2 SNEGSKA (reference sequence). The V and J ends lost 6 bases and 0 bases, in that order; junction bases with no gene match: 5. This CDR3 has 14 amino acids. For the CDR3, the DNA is TGCAGTGCCGCCCGGGACAGCTCTGGAAACACCATATATTTT. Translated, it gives CSAARDSSGNTIYF.

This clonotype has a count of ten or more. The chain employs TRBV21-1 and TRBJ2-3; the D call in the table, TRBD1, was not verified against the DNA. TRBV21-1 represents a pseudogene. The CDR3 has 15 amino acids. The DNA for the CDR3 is TGTGCCAGCAGCAAAGTCCGGGGACCCACAGATACGCAGTATTTT. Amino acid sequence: CASSKVRGPTDTQYF.

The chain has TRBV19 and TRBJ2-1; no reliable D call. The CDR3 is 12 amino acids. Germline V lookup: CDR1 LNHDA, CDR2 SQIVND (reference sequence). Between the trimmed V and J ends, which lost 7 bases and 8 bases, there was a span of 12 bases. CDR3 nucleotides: TGTGCCAGTATGCGAGGCTGGGATGAGCAGTTCTTC. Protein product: CASMRGWDEQFF.